What follows are 25 T cell receptor beta chains derived from one specimen sequenced in a study of shared clonotypes between healthy human individuals. Here immunoSEQ multiplex PCR was the method, and the copy in TCRdb shows in-frame clones only, minus some. The sample lists some 2,100,000 clones, approximately 94% occurring once. Sequenced input: naive CD4+ T cells sorted from blood. Regarding subset: CD45RA+ positively selected. The receptors shown here come from a young man in good health.

This clone was recorded once. The chain uses TRBV12-5 and TRBJ2-7; 7 bases map to TRBD2. Trimming cost V 7 bases and J 4 bases; bases outside gene matches: 25. Germline V gene sequence: CDR1 LGHNT, CDR2 FRNRAP. The CDR3 is 19 residues long. Here the CDR3 reads CASALAAGESRPRRYEQYF. In nucleotides, the CDR3 is TGTGCTAGTGCCCTGGCCGCGGGAGAATCTCGCCCTAGGAGGTACGAGCAGTACTTC. The complete variable domain, with remaining parts taken from reference TRBV12-5 and TRBJ2-7, reads DARVTQTPRHKVTEMGQEVTMRCQPILGHNTVFWYRQTMMQGLELLAYFRNRAPLDDSGMPKDRFSAEMPDATLATLKIQPSEPRDSAVYFCASALAAGESRPRRYEQYFGPGTRLTVT.

V is TRBV27 and J is TRBJ1-1; 7 bases map to TRBD1. The CDR3 contains 13 residues. After removal of 6 bases from V and 5 bases from J, the junction contained 6 bases not matched to a gene. Germline assignment: CDR1 MNHEY and CDR2 SMNVEV (reference sequence). This CDR3 is CASRVTGRTEAFF. The DNA for the CDR3 is TGTGCCAGCAGGGTGACAGGGAGGACTGAAGCTTTCTTT.

The chain combines TRBV14 with TRBJ1-2; D is undetermined. V lost 0 bases and J 4 bases, leaving 12 bases between the germline ends. Germline assignment: CDR1 SGHDN and CDR2 FVKESK. The CDR3 is made up of 15 amino acids. CDR3 sequence (DNA): TGTGCCAGCAGCCAAGATGGAGGTTATGGCTATGGCTACACCTTC. Translation gives CASSQDGGYGYGYTF.

For this clone: Distinct nucleotide sequences in the sample also encode this CDR3. The rearrangement links TRBV30 to TRBJ1-6; a possible D gene is TRBD1 (5 bases). The CDR3 is 11 amino acids. Germline V gene lookup returns CDR1 GTSNPN and CDR2 SVGIG (reference sequence). The V gene lost 1 base and the J gene lost 10 bases, with 5 bases spanning the gap. This CDR3 is CAWSGGSPLHF. The DNA of the CDR3 is TGTGCCTGGAGTGGGGGGTCACCCCTCCACTTT.

This sequence joins TRBV7-3 and TRBJ2-3; the D gene could be TRBD1 or TRBD2 (7 bases each). Trimming shortened V by 5 bases and J by 4 bases, and 13 bases separated the two germline ends. CDR1 SGHTA and CDR2 FQGTGA come from the germline V gene. CDR3 size: 14 residues. CDR3 DNA: TGTGCCAGCAGCCCCCAGGGGGGGCCAGATACGCAGTATTTT. Translating gives CASSPQGGPDTQYF.

The chain uses TRBV5-1 and TRBJ1-4; the D is unclear. The ends were cut back, 0 bases at V and 4 bases at J, with 10 bases in the middle. The CDR3 is 15 amino acids. Germline V gene lookup returns CDR1 SGHRS and CDR2 YFSETQ. In DNA form, the CDR3 reads TGCGCCAGCAGCTTGGGTCAGATTAGTAATGAAAAACTGTTTTTT. Translating it yields CASSLGQISNEKLFF.

The chain uses TRBV5-1 and TRBJ2-7; possibly TRBD1 for D (6 bases). Germline-derived CDR1 and CDR2 are SGHRS and YFSETQ. This CDR3 contains 15 residues. Trimming removed 0 bases from V and 6 bases from J, with 16 bases in between. CDR3 loop: CASSLALSNRAEQYF. The CDR3 region has the DNA TGCGCCAGCAGCTTGGCCCTTTCAAACAGGGCCGAGCAGTACTTC.

This clone showed up just once. This rearrangement joins TRBV5-1 to TRBJ1-4, with D unresolved. Germline CDR1 reads SGHRS; CDR2 reads YFSETQ. The CDR3 totals 15 residues. The V and J ends lost 4 bases and 3 bases respectively, with 13 bases between them. CDR3 nucleotide sequence: TGCGCCAGCAGCCTAGGACCTAGCGCTAATGAAAAACTGTTTTTT. It translates to CASSLGPSANEKLFF.

The chain carries TRBV6-1 and TRBJ2-7; D is unresolved. The CDR3 consists of 15 residues. The V end lost 2 bases, the J end lost 0 bases, and 11 bases lay between the germline ends. From germline, CDR1 is MNHNS and CDR2 SASEGT. CDR3 protein: CASSERQVNSYEQYF. The DNA of the CDR3 is TGTGCCAGCAGTGAAAGGCAGGTAAACTCCTACGAGCAGTACTTC.

The gene calls are TRBV5-1 and TRBJ1-2; D gene uncertain. CDR1 is SGHRS, CDR2 YFSETQ, per germline. The V end was cut by 4 bases, the J end by 5 bases, with 12 bases between. The CDR3 is made up of 13 amino acids. CDR3 protein: CASSVGSVYGYTF. The CDR3 bases are TGCGCCAGCAGCGTTGGGTCAGTATATGGCTACACCTTC.

Details on this clone: The same CDR3 is also encoded by other DNA sequences in this sample. The V gene is TRBV11-2, the J gene TRBJ2-5; no firm D call. The CDR3 contains 13 residues. The germline V gene encodes CDR1 SGHAT and CDR2 FQNNGV. Trimming shortened V by 1 base and J by 1 base, and 4 bases separated the two germline ends. CDR3: CASSLGTQETQYF. CDR3 nucleotides: TGTGCCAGCAGCTTAGGGACCCAAGAGACCCAGTACTTC.

J is TRBJ2-7 and V is TRBV30; 15 nucleotides agree with TRBD2. After removal of 2 bases from V and 5 bases from J, the junction contained 7 bases not matched to a gene. Germline V lookup: CDR1 GTSNPN, CDR2 SVGIG (reference sequence). The CDR3 consists of 16 residues. Here the CDR3 DNA reads TGTGCCTGGAGTCGCGGACTAGCGGGAGGGTTGAACGAGCAGTACTTC. Its protein product is CAWSRGLAGGLNEQYF.

CDR3 region: CASSLNTGELFF. The CDR3, as DNA: TGTGCCAGCAGTCTGAACACCGGGGAGCTGTTTTTT. The chain recombines TRBV5-5 with TRBJ2-2; no clear D. CDR3 length: 12 residues. V lost 5 bases to trimming and J lost 1 base, with 3 bases between them. Germline V gene data show CDR1 as SGHKS and CDR2 as YYEKEE (reference sequence).

The chain recombines TRBV7-2 with TRBJ2-5; 11 positions match TRBD2. Per germline, CDR1 SGHTA and CDR2 FQGNSA. The CDR3 is 16 amino acids. The V segment lost 1 base and the J segment 5 bases; nucleotides outside the gene matches: 6. CDR3 amino acids: CASSLGRLAGTETQYF. In DNA, the CDR3 is TGTGCCAGCAGCTTAGGCCGACTAGCGGGAACGGAGACCCAGTACTTC.

The V gene is TRBV7-2, the J gene TRBJ1-1; D is unclear. The CDR3 loop spans 14 amino acids. CDR1 and CDR2 from the germline V gene are SGHTA and FQGNSA. V was cut by 1 base and J by 4 bases, with 10 bases left in between. This CDR3 reads CASSLGWDGTEAFF. CDR3 coding DNA: TGTGCCAGCAGCTTAGGCTGGGATGGCACTGAAGCTTTCTTT.

The V call is TRBV28, the J call TRBJ1-4; 7 bases are shared with TRBD1. The CDR3 loop spans 15 amino acids. Trimming removed 5 bases from V and 8 bases from J; junction bases left unmatched: 11. CDR1 MDHEN and CDR2 SYDVKM come from the germline V gene. CDR3 DNA: TGTGCCAGCAGTGCCGCCGACAGGGCGGGAGAAAAACTGTTTTTT. It translates to CASSAADRAGEKLFF.

The gene calls are TRBV6-5 and TRBJ1-2; TRBD1 is a possible D gene (6 bases). The CDR3 runs 13 residues. Trimming stripped 0 bases from V and 6 bases from J, with 8 bases between. Germline CDR1 reads MNHEY; CDR2 reads SVGAGI. The CDR3 spells CASSYSGTNGYTF. The CDR3 DNA reads TGTGCCAGCAGTTACTCAGGGACAAATGGCTACACCTTC.

V is TRBV6-5 and J is TRBJ2-7, with 7 nucleotides matching TRBD2. Per the germline V gene, CDR1 is MNHEY and CDR2 is SVGAGI. The CDR3 contains 14 residues. V dropped 6 bases and J dropped 6; count of bases not matched to a gene: 11. CDR3 protein: CASRKGLVGGEQYF. Written as DNA, the CDR3 is TGTGCCAGCAGAAAAGGACTAGTCGGGGGCGAGCAGTACTTC.

This clone was recorded once. The chain links TRBV28 to TRBJ1-5, with TRBD1 matching 8 bases. Germline CDR1 is MDHEN and CDR2 is SYDVKM. V trimming: 3 bases; J trimming: 2 bases; junction bases outside the gene matches: 9. This CDR3 has 17 residues. The CDR3 is CASSLVRGPIGNQPQHF. The CDR3 nucleotides read TGTGCCAGCAGTTTGGTCAGGGGGCCGATCGGCAATCAGCCCCAGCATTTT. Looking up the rest from reference TRBV28 and TRBJ1-5 gives the full variable domain: DVKVTQSSRYLVKRTGEKVFLECVQDMDHENMFWYRQDPGLGLRLIYFSYDVKMKEKGDIPEGYSVSREKKERFSLILESASTNQTSMYLCASSLVRGPIGNQPQHFGDGTRLSIL.

DNA of the CDR3: TGTGCCAGTAGTAGGCACCGGGCCCCGCTGACCAACTACGAGCAGTACTTC. This sequence encodes CASSRHRAPLTNYEQYF. The chain carries TRBV19 and TRBJ2-7; no clear D gene. Germline CDR1 and CDR2: LNHDA and SQIVND (reference sequence). V was cut by 4 bases and J by 3 bases, with 22 bases left in between. This CDR3 spans 17 amino acids.

The V and J genes are TRBV18 and TRBJ1-6; TRBD1 agrees at 8 bases. Germline V gene data show CDR1 as KGHSH and CDR2 as LQKENI. The CDR3 spans 16 residues. The J segment lost 7 bases and the V segment lost 2 bases, leaving 7 bases of the junction unmatched. Here the CDR3 DNA reads TGTGCCAGCTCACCATTCCCGGGACAGGAGAATTCACCCCTCCACTTT. It specifies CASSPFPGQENSPLHF.

V usage is TRBV6-6 and J usage is TRBJ2-7, with 9 bases aligning to TRBD1. The CDR3 length is 16 residues. The germline V gene has CDR1 MNHNY and CDR2 SVGAGI (reference sequence). After removal of 1 base from V and 0 bases from J, the junction contained 4 bases not matched to a gene. The CDR3 DNA sequence: TGTGCCAGCAGTTACTGGGGACAGGGAGGCTCCTACGAGCAGTACTTC. Protein product: CASSYWGQGGSYEQYF.

This sequence joins TRBV9 and TRBJ2-1; D gene uncertain. The V gene's germline CDR1 is SGDLS and CDR2 YYNGEE. This CDR3 region has 15 residues. V dropped 0 bases and J dropped 5 bases, with 12 bases sitting between them. The CDR3 nucleotides read TGTGCCAGCAGCGTAGCCACGAAGGTAAACAATGAGCAGTTCTTC. It yields the protein CASSVATKVNNEQFF. Full variable domain (missing parts from reference TRBV9 and TRBJ2-1): DSGVTQTPKHLITATGQRVTLRCSPRSGDLSVYWYQQSLDQGLQFLIQYYNGEERAKGNILERFSAQQFPDLHSELNLSSLELGDSALYFCASSVATKVNNEQFFGPGTRLTVL.

The rearrangement links TRBV28 to TRBJ1-3; D ambiguous. V gave up 5 bases and J gave up 0 bases, with 5 bases separating them. Germline-derived CDR1 and CDR2 are MDHEN and SYDVKM. The CDR3 length is 13 residues. The CDR3 DNA is TGTGCCAGCAGTCTAGTCTCTGGAAACACCATATATTTT. It is translated as CASSLVSGNTIYF.

The chain uses TRBV2 and TRBJ2-1; 12 nucleotides agree with TRBD2. The CDR3 runs 15 residues. Germline V gives CDR1 SNHLY, CDR2 FYNNEI. V was pared by 3 bases and J by 12 bases, with 9 bases of the junction left unmatched. In nucleotides, the CDR3 is TGTGCCAGCAGTGACGTGGCTAGCGGGAGGGAGGTGCAGTTCTTC. It specifies CASSDVASGREVQFF.